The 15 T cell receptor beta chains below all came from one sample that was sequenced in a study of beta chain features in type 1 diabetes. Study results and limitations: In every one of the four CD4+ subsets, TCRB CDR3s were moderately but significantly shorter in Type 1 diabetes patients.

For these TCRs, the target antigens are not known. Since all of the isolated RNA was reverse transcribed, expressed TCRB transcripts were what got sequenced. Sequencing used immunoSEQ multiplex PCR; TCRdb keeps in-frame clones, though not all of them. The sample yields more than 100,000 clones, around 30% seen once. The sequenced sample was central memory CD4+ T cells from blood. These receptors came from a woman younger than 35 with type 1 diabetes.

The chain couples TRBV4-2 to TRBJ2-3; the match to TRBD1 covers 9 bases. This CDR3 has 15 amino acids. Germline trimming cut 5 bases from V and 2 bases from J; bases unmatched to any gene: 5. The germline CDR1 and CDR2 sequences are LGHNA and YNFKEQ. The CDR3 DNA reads TGTGCCAGCAGCTTGGGACAGGGCTACACAGATACGCAGTATTTT. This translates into CASSLGQGYTDTQYF.

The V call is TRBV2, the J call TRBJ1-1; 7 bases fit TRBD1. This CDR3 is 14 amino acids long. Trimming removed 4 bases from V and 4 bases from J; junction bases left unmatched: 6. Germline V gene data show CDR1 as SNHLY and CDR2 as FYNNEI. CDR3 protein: CASSAQGEGTEAFF. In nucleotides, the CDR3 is TGTGCCAGCAGTGCCCAGGGGGAAGGCACTGAAGCTTTCTTT.

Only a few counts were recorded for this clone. CDR3 region: CASSRARGGSPLHF. Here the CDR3 DNA reads TGTGCCAGCAGCCGAGCGAGAGGGGGTTCACCCCTCCACTTT. The V call is TRBV14, the J call TRBJ1-6, with D perhaps matching TRBD1 (6 bases). The V gene lost 4 bases and the J gene lost 9 bases, with 13 bases spanning the gap. Germline loops: CDR1 SGHDN, CDR2 FVKESK. This CDR3 is built from 14 residues.

The CDR3: CASSPPMGRGNTGELFF. The CDR3 coding sequence is TGTGCCAGCAGCCCCCCCATGGGGCGGGGAAACACCGGGGAGCTGTTTTTT. This chain uses TRBV9 with TRBJ2-2, with D possibly being TRBD2 (6 bases). The CDR3 extends over 17 amino acids. Trimming stripped 4 bases from V and 2 bases from J, with 18 bases between. CDR1 and CDR2 (germline): SGDLS, YYNGEE.

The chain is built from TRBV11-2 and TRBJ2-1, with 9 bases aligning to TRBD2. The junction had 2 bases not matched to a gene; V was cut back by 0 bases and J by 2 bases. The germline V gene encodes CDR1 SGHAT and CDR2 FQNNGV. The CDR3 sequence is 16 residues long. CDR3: CASSLERLAAYNEQFF. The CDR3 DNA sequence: TGTGCCAGCAGCTTAGAGAGACTAGCGGCCTACAATGAGCAGTTCTTC.

For the CDR3, the DNA is TGTGCCAGCTCACCACAGAGCGGGAGCGACAATGAGCAGTTCTTC. Its translation is CASSPQSGSDNEQFF. This chain uses TRBV18 with TRBJ2-1; 8 bases agree with TRBD2. The CDR3 is 15 amino acids. The V gene's germline CDR1 is KGHSH and CDR2 LQKENI. V lost 1 base to trimming and J lost 5 bases; unmatched junction nucleotides: 4.

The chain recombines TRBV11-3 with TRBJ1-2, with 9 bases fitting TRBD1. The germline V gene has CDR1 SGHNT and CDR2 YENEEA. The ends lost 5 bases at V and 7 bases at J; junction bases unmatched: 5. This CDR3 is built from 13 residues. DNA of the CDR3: TGTGCCAGCAGCGGCCCGACAGGGGGTGGCTACACCTTC. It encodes CASSGPTGGGYTF.

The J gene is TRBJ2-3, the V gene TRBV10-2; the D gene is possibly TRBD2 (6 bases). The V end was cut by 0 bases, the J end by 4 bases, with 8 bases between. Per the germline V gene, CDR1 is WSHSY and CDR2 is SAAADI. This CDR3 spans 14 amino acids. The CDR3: CASSESWGADTQYF. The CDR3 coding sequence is TGCGCCAGCAGTGAGTCATGGGGGGCAGATACGCAGTATTTT.

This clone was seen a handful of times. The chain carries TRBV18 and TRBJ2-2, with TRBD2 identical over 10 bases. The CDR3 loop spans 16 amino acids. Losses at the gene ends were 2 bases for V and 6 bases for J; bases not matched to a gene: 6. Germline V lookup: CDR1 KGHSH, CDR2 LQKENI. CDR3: CASSPASGSYSGELFF. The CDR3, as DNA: TGTGCCAGCTCACCAGCTAGCGGGAGTTATTCCGGGGAGCTGTTTTTT.

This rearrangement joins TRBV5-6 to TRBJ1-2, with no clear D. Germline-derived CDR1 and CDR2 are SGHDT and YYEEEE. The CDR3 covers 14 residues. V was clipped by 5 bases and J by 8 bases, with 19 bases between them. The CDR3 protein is CASRVTSNDRGYTF. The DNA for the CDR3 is TGTGCCAGCAGGGTAACATCAAATGATCGAGGCTACACCTTC.

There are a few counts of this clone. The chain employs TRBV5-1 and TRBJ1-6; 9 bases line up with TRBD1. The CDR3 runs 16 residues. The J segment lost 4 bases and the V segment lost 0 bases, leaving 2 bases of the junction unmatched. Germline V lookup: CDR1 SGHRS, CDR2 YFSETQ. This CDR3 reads CASSLGDRVYNSPLHF. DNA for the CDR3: TGCGCCAGCAGCTTGGGGGACAGGGTGTATAATTCACCCCTCCACTTT.

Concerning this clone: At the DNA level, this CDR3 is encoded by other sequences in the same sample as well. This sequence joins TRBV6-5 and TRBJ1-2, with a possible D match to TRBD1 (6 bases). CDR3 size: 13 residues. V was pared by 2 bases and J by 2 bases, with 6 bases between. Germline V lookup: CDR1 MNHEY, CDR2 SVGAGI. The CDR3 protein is CASSYGGNYGYTF. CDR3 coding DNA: TGTGCCAGCAGTTACGGGGGCAACTATGGCTACACCTTC.

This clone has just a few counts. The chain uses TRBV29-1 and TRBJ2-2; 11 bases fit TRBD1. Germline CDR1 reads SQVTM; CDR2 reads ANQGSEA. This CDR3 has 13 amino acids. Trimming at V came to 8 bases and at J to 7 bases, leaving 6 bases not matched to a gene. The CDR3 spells CSTGQGAGGELFF. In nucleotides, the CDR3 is TGCAGCACCGGACAGGGGGCCGGCGGGGAGCTGTTTTTT.

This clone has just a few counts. The CDR3 loop reads CASSERGGSLVTEGYTF. The CDR3 DNA sequence: TGTGCCAGCAGTGAACGGGGGGGTTCTTTAGTGACGGAGGGCTACACCTTC. V is TRBV6-1 and J is TRBJ1-2, with a possible D match to TRBD1 (5 bases). V shed 2 bases and J shed 8 bases, with 24 bases lying between them. CDR1 and CDR2 (germline): MNHNS, SASEGT. The CDR3 totals 17 residues.

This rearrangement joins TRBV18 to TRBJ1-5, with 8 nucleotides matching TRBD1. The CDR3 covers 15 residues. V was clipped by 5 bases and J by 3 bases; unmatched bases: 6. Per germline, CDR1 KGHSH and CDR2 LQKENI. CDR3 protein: CASSTGGNFNQPQHF. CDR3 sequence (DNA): TGTGCCAGCTCAACAGGGGGGAACTTCAATCAGCCCCAGCATTTT.